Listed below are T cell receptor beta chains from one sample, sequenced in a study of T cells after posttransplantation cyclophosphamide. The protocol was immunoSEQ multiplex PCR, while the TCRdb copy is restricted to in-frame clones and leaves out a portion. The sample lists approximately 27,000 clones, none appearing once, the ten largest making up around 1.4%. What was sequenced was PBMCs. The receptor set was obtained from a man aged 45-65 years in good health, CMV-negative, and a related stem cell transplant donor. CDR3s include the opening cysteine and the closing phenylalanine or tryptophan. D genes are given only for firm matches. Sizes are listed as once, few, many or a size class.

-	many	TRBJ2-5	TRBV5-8	CASSLTGGETQYF
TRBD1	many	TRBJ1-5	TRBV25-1	CASSDWTGDSNQPQHF
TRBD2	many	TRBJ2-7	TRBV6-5	CASSYSSAGGLYEQYF
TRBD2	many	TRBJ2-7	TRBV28	CASSLGGRTSYEQYF
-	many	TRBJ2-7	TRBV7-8	CASSLGLQGGLWEQYF
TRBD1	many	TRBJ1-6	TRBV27	CASRQGTGWSYNSPLHF
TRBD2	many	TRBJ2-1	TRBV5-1	CASSLRLASYNEQFF
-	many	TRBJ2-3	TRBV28	CASSHGGVRRDTQYF
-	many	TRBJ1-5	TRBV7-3	CASRPAEDTMNGSNQPQHF
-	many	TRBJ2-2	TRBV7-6	CASSALNPQGAGELFF
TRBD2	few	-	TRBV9	CASSVGLAGEGEQYF
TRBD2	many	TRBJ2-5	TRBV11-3	CASSPDHRLAGKETQYF
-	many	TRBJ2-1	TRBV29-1	CSVGIRGDSGNNEQFF
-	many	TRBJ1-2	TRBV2	CASSAGVMDYGYTF
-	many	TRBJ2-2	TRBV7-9	CASSLGGQVAGELFF
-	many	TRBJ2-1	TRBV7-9	CASSLTRGSYNEQFF
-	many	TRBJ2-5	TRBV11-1	CASSQGLETQYF
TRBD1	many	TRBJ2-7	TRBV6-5	CASRTGQGSYEQYF
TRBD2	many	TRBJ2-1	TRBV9	CASSRRAGESNEQFF
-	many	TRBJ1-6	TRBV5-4	CASSPNPQGIRNSPLHF
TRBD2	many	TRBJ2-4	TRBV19	CASSKTSGGNKNIQYF
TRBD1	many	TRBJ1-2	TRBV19	CASSTDRGINYGYTF
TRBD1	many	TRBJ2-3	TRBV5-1	CASSLYRDRGTDTQYF
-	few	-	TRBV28	CASRESEQYF
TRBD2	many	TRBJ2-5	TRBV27	CASSSPGLAVETQYF
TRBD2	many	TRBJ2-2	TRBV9	CASSFSGGAHGELFF
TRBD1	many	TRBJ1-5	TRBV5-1	CASSLYPTGEGNQPQHF
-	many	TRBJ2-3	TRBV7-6	CASSLQIDTQYF
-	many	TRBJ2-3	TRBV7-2	CASSPKFASDTQYF
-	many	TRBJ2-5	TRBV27	CASRSLQETQYF
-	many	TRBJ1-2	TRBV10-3	CAISEGIGGLDGYTF